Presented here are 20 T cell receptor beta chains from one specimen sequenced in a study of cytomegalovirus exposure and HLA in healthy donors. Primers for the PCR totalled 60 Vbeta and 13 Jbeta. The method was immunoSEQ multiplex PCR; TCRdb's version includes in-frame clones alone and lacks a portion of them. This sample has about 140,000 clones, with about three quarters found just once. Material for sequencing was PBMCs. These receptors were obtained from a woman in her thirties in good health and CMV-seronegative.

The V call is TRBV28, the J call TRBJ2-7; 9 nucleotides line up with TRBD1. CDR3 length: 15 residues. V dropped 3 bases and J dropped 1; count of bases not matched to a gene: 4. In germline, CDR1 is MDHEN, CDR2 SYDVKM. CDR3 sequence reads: CASSLTGGSSYEQYF. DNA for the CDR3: TGTGCCAGCAGTTTGACAGGGGGGAGTTCCTACGAGCAGTACTTC. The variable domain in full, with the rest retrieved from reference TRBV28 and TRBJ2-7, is DVKVTQSSRYLVKRTGEKVFLECVQDMDHENMFWYRQDPGLGLRLIYFSYDVKMKEKGDIPEGYSVSREKKERFSLILESASTNQTSMYLCASSLTGGSSYEQYFGPGTRLTVT.

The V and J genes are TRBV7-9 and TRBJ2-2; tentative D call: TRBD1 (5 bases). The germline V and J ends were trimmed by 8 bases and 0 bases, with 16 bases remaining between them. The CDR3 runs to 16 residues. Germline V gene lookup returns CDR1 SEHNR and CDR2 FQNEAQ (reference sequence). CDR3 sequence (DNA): TGTGCCAGCCCAAAGGGTGGGGCTTCGAACACCGGGGAGCTGTTTTTT. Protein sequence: CASPKGGASNTGELFF.

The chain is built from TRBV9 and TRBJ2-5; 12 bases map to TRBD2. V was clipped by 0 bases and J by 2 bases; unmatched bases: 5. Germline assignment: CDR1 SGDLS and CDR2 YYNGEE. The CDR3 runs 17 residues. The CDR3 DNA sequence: TGTGCCAGCAGCGTAGGTGCTAGCGGGGGGGGGCAAGAGACCCAGTACTTC. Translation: CASSVGASGGGQETQYF.

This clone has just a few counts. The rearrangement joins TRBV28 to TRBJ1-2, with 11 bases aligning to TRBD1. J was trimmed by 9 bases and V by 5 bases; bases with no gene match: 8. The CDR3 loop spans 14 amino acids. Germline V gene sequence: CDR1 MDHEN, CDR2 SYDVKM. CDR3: CASSAPGQGVRYTF. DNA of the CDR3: TGTGCCAGCAGTGCGCCGGGACAGGGGGTCCGCTACACCTTC.

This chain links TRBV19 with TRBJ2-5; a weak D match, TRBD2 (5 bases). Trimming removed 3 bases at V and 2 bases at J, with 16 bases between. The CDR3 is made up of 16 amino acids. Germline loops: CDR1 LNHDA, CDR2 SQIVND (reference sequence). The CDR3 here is CASSIPPWSGQETQYF. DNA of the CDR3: TGTGCCAGTAGTATTCCTCCGTGGTCGGGGCAAGAGACCCAGTACTTC. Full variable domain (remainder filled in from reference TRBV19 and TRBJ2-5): DGGITQSPKYLFRKEGQNVTLSCEQNLNHDAMYWYRQDPGQGLRLIYYSQIVNDFQKGDIAEGYSVSREKKESFPLTVTSAQKNPTAFYLCASSIPPWSGQETQYFGPGTRLLVL.

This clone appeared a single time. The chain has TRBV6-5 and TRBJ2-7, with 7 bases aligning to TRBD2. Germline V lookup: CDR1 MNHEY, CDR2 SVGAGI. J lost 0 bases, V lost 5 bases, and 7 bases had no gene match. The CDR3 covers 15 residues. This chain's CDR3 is CASSKSGTGSYEQYV. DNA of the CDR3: TGTGCCAGCAGTAAAAGCGGGACGGGCTCCTACGAGCAGTACGTC.

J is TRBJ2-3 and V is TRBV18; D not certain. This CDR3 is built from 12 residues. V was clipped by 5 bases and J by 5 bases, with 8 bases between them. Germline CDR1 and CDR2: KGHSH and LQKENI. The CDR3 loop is CASSGDGDTQYF. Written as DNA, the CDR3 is TGTGCCAGCTCAGGAGACGGAGATACGCAGTATTTT.

The DNA for the CDR3 is TGTGCCAGCAGACCGAATGACAGGGACGAGCAGTACGTC. This translates into CASRPNDRDEQYV. The chain is built from TRBV6-1 and TRBJ2-7, with 7 bases identical to TRBD1. V gave up 6 bases and J gave up 5 bases; unmatched junction bases: 7. Germline assignment: CDR1 MNHNS and CDR2 SASEGT. The CDR3 is 13 amino acids.

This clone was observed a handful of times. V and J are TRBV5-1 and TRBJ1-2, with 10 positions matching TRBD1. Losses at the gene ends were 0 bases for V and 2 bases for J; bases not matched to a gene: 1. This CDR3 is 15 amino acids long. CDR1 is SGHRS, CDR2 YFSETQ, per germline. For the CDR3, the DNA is TGCGCCAGCAGCTTGGTGACAGGGGGCAACTATGGCTACACCTTC. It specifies CASSLVTGGNYGYTF.

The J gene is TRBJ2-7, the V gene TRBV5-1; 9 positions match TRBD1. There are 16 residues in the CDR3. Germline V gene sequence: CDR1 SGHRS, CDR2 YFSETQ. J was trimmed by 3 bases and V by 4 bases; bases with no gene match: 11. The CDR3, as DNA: TGCGCCAGCAGCCTCGCTCCCGGGACAGGGATCTACGAGCAGTACGTC. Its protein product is CASSLAPGTGIYEQYV.

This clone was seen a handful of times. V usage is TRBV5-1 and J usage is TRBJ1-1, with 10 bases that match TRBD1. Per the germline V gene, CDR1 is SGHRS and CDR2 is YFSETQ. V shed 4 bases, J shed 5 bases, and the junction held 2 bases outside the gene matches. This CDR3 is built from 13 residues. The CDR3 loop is CASSDRGRTEAFF. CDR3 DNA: TGCGCCAGCAGCGACAGGGGGCGAACTGAAGCTTTCTTT.

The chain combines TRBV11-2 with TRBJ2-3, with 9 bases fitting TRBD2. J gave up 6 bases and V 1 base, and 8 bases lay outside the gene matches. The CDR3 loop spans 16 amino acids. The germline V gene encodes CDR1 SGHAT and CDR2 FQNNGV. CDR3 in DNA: TGTGCCAGCAGCTTAGCACGGACTAGCGACAGGGATACGCAGTATTTT. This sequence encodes CASSLARTSDRDTQYF.

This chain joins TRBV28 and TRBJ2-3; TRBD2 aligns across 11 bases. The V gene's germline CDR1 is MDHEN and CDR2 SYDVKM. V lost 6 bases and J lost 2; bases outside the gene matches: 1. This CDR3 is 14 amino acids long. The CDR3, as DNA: TGTGCCAGCAGGACTAGCGGGGTCACAGATACGCAGTATTTT. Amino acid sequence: CASRTSGVTDTQYF.

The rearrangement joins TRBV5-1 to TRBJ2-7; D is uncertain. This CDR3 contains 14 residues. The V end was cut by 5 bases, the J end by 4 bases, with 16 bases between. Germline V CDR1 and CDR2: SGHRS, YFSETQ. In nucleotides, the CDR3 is TGCGCCAGCAGGAGTGGGCAGGTATCTTACGAGCAGTACTTC. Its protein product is CASRSGQVSYEQYF.

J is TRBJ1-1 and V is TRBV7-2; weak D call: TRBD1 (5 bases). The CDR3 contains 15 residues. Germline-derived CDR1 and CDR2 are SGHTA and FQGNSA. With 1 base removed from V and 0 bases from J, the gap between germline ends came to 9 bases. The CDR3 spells CASSLGGVMNTEAFF. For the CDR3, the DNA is TGTGCCAGCAGCTTAGGGGGGGTAATGAACACTGAAGCTTTCTTT.

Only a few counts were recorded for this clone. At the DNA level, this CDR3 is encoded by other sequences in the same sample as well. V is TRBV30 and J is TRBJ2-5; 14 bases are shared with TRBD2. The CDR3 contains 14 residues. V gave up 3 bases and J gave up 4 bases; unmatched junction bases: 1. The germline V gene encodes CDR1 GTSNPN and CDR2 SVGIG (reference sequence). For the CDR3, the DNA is TGTGCCTGGAGCGGACTAGCGGGGGGAGAGACCCAGTACTTC. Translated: CAWSGLAGGETQYF.

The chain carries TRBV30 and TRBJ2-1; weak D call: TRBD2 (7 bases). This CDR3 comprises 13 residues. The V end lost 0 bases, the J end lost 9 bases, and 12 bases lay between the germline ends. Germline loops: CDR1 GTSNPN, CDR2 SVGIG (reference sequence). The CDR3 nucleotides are TGTGCCTGGAGTGTCCTAGGGGGGGGTGAGCAGTTCTTC. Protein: CAWSVLGGGEQFF.

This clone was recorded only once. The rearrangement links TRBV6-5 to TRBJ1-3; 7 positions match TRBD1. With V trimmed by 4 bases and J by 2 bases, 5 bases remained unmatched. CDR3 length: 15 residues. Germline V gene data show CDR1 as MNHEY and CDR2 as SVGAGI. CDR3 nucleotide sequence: TGTGCCAGCAGTTCGGACAGGTCTCCTGGAAACACCATATATTTT. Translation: CASSSDRSPGNTIYF.

The CDR3: CASSLAAGNQPQHF. The CDR3 DNA reads as TGTGCCAGCAGCTTGGCGGCAGGGAATCAGCCCCAGCATTTT. V and J are TRBV5-6 and TRBJ1-5, with a tentative D call TRBD1 (5 bases). The CDR3 extends over 14 amino acids. Germline CDR1 reads SGHDT; CDR2 reads YYEEEE. V dropped 0 bases and J dropped 4 bases, with 8 bases sitting between them.

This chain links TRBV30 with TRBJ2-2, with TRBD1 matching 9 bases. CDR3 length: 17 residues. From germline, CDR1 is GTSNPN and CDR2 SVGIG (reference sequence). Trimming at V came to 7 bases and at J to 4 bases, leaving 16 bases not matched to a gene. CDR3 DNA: TGTGCCTACCTAAGGGACAGGGAGGTGGCGCGCACCGGGGAGCTGTTTTTT. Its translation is CAYLRDREVARTGELFF. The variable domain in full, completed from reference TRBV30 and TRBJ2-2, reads SQTIHQWPATLVQPVGSPLSLECTVEGTSNPNLYWYRQAAGRGLQLLFYSVGIGQISSEVPQNLSASRPQDRQFILSSKKLLLSDSGFYLCAYLRDREVARTGELFFGEGSRLTVL.